One TCR beta chain is described in this entry. The CDR3 extends over 15 amino acids. V shed 4 bases, J shed 9 bases, and the junction held 11 bases outside the gene matches. The germline CDR1 and CDR2 sequences are SGHRS and YFSETQ. The protocol was immunoSEQ multiplex PCR, while the TCRdb copy is restricted to in-frame clones and leaves out a portion. The sample includes a few hundred thousand clones, over 85% seen only once; the top ten take under 3.5%. Allocation to cohorts depended on clinical history reported by the participants. A case of COVID-19 had been met by exposed participants within 2 weeks before study entry. This sample was included in a study of blood T cell repertoires in COVID-19. Study background: Specimens from acute and convalescent COVID-19 originated in the United States, Italy and Spain. The analysed material was cDNA or gDNA that came from T cells, B-cell-depleted T cells, or PBMCs.

This chain links TRBV5-1 with TRBJ2-1, with 9 nucleotides matching TRBD2. The sample consisted of PBMCs or T cells enriched from blood (not recorded which). The sequence was obtained from a woman in her 50s who had been exposed to COVID-19. The CDR3 loop reads CASSAAGGYGVEQFF. CDR3 in DNA: TGCGCCAGCAGCGCAGCGGGGGGTTATGGGGTTGAGCAGTTCTTC. The full variable domain, its missing parts supplied by reference TRBV5-1 and TRBJ2-1, is KAGVTQTPRYLIKTRGQQVTLSCSPISGHRSVSWYQQTPGQGLQFLFEYFSETQRNKGNFPGRFSGRQFSNSRSEMNVSTLELGDSALYLCASSAAGGYGVEQFFGPGTRLTVL.